Listed below are T cell receptor beta chains from one sample, sequenced in a study of blood T cell repertoires in COVID-19. Assay used: immunoSEQ multiplex PCR; TCRdb lists only in-frame clones, some missing. Among about 81,000 clones, about 91% were seen once, and the ten largest hold approximately 5.1%. The material sequenced was peripheral blood. The receptors were gathered from a woman older than 75 with acute or convalescent COVID-19. The CDR3 runs from the conserved cysteine through the conserved F or W. The D gene is left open where the match is weak. Clone size is stated in some rows and not others, as once, few, many or a class when expanded.

len,abundance,j_gene,v_gene,d_gene,CDR3aa,CDR3nt
13,.,TRBJ2-1,TRBV2,TRBD2,CASLAGTYNEQFF,TGTGCCAGCCTAGCGGGTACCTACAATGAGCAGTTCTTC
14,.,TRBJ2-1,TRBV7-8,TRBD2,CASSSGTSGNEQFF,TGTGCCAGCAGTTCCGGGACTAGCGGTAATGAGCAGTTCTTC
18,.,TRBJ1-6,TRBV19,TRBD1,CASRGQGLLSGLDSPLHF,TGTGCCAGTAGGGGACAGGGATTGTTATCGGGTTTGGATTCACCCCTCCACTTT
16,few,TRBJ2-5,TRBV6-2/TRBV6-3,.,CASSYSLIGVQETQYF,TGTGCCAGCAGTTACTCGCTGATCGGTGTACAAGAGACCCAGTACTTC
14,.,TRBJ2-3,TRBV23-1,.,CASSQSSRGDTQYF,TGCGCCAGCAGTCAATCGTCCAGGGGAGATACGCAGTATTTT
18,.,TRBJ2-6,TRBV5-4,TRBD1,CASSLDGTGRSGANVLTF,TGTGCCAGCAGCTTGGATGGGACAGGTCGCTCTGGGGCCAACGTCCTGACTTTC
16,.,TRBJ2-1,TRBV2,TRBD2,CASTFGLAGGMSEQFF,TGTGCCAGCACCTTCGGACTAGCGGGGGGTATGAGCGAGCAGTTCTTC
15,.,TRBJ2-1,TRBV11-3,TRBD1,CASSTGTGYYNEQFF,TGTGCCAGCAGTACCGGGACAGGGTATTACAATGAGCAGTTCTTC
21,.,TRBJ2-5,TRBV6-2/TRBV6-3,TRBD2,CASSYSPGFAGGKVYQETQYF,TGTGCCAGCAGTTACTCCCCAGGTTTCGCGGGGGGGAAGGTGTACCAAGAGACCCAGTACTTC
15,.,TRBJ1-1,TRBV7-9,.,CASSPRQGKSTEAFF,TGTGCCAGCAGCCCTAGGCAGGGCAAATCGACTGAAGCTTTCTTT
15,.,TRBJ1-2,TRBV4-3,.,CASSPEEQAARGYTF,TGCGCCAGCAGCCCCGAGGAACAGGCAGCCAGGGGCTACACCTTC
16,.,TRBJ2-3,TRBV7-2,TRBD2,CASSALLAGGPDTQYF,TGTGCCAGCAGCGCCTTACTAGCGGGAGGTCCAGATACGCAGTATTTT
16,.,TRBJ2-1,TRBV7-3,TRBD2,CASSLFGGATYNEQFF,TGTGCCAGCAGCTTGTTCGGGGGGGCAACCTACAATGAGCAGTTCTTC
15,.,TRBJ1-1,TRBV7-2,.,CASSLALGARTEAFF,TGTGCCAGCAGCTTAGCGTTAGGGGCTCGCACTGAAGCTTTCTTT
13,.,TRBJ2-7,TRBV18,TRBD1,CASSPGTGTEQYF,TGTGCCAGCTCACCCGGGACAGGGACCGAGCAGTACTTC
13,.,TRBJ2-3,TRBV10-3,.,CAISRTSTDTQYF,TGTGCCATTTCACGGACTAGCACAGATACGCAGTATTTT